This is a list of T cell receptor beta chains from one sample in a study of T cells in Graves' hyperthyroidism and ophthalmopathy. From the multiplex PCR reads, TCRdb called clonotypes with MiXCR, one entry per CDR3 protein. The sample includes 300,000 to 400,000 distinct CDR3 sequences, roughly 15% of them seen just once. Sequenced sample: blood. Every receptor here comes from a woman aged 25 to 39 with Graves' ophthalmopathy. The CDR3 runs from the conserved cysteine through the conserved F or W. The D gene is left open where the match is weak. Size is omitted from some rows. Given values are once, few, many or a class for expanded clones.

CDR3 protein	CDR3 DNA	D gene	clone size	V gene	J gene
CASSLISDPAVVQYF	TGTGCCAGCAGCCTTATATCCGACCCAGCGGTCGTTCAGTACTTC	-	many	TRBV28	TRBJ2-4
CASSLYANTEAFF	TGTGCCAGCAGCTTATATGCGAACACTGAAGCTTTCTTT	-	many	TRBV7-8	TRBJ1-1
CASSYQAGQGTQYF	TGTGCCAGCAGTTACCAGGCGGGGCAAGGGACCCAGTACTTC	-	many	TRBV12-3/TRBV12-4	TRBJ2-5
CASTLQGGSGGYTF	TGTGCCAGCACCCTACAAGGGGGTTCAGGGGGCTACACCTTC	-	-	TRBV9	TRBJ1-2
CATSDRGTHGNQPQHF	TGTGCCACCAGTGACCGAGGGACGCATGGCAATCAGCCCCAGCATTTT	-	many	TRBV24-1	TRBJ1-5
CASSPFQGDGYTF	TGTGCCAGCAGCCCTTTCCAGGGCGACGGCTACACCTTC	-	-	TRBV9	TRBJ1-2
CASKRGSGTALPGDTQYF	TGTGCCAGCAAAAGAGGGAGTGGGACCGCTCTGCCGGGAGATACGCAGTATTTT	-	many	TRBV7-9	TRBJ2-3
CASSRPMGGTTEAFF	TGTGCCAGCAGCCGACCAATGGGAGGAACCACTGAAGCTTTCTTT	-	many	TRBV7-2	TRBJ1-1
CASRFGTQEDTQYF	TGTGCCAGCAGGTTTGGAACACAAGAGGATACGCAGTATTTT	-	-	TRBV6-1	TRBJ2-3
CAWIRRGRYEQYF	TGTGCCTGGATAAGGAGGGGGAGGTACGAGCAGTACTTC	-	many	TRBV30	TRBJ2-7
CASSLTGTVETGELFF	TGCGCCAGCAGCTTGACCGGGACAGTAGAAACCGGGGAGCTGTTTTTT	TRBD1	few	TRBV5-1	TRBJ2-2
CASSLARVGINEQFF	TGTGCCAGCAGCTTAGCCAGGGTTGGAATAAATGAGCAGTTCTTC	-	many	TRBV11-2	TRBJ2-1
CASSKAGTGDLYEQFF	TGCGCCAGCAGCAAAGCCGGGACAGGGGATTTATATGAGCAGTTCTTC	TRBD1	many	TRBV5-1	TRBJ2-1
CSARGLAGIYEQYF	TGCAGTGCTAGAGGACTAGCGGGGATCTACGAGCAGTACTTC	TRBD2	few	TRBV20-1	TRBJ2-7
CASSQVRLVPEQFF	TGCGCCAGCAGCCAAGTTCGCCTAGTTCCTGAGCAGTTCTTC	-	-	TRBV4-1	TRBJ2-1
CTSSPYRPGQGKSTDTQYF	TGTACCAGCAGTCCGTATCGCCCGGGGCAGGGGAAAAGCACAGATACGCAGTATTTT	-	-	TRBV27	TRBJ2-3
CASSERVSVNTEAFF	TGTGCCAGCAGTGAAAGGGTTTCAGTTAACACTGAAGCTTTCTTT	-	-	TRBV6-1	TRBJ1-1
CATSSPGNTEAFF	TGTGCCACCAGCTCCCCGGGGAACACTGAAGCTTTCTTT	-	many	TRBV15	TRBJ1-1
CASSIGLAGAGDTQYF	TGTGCCAGCAGTATTGGACTAGCGGGAGCGGGAGATACGCAGTATTTT	TRBD2	-	TRBV2	TRBJ2-3
CASVFSGGRNTGELFF	TGTGCCAGCGTTTTTAGCGGGGGCCGAAACACCGGGGAGCTGTTTTTT	TRBD2	many	TRBV28	TRBJ2-2
CASSDSGGGLGEQFF	TGTGCCAGCAGTGACTCCGGGGGGGGACTAGGTGAGCAGTTCTTC	TRBD2	-	TRBV6-2/TRBV6-3	TRBJ2-1
CASSTGTVKLGTEAFF	TGTGCCAGCAGTACCGGGACAGTGAAACTCGGCACTGAAGCTTTCTTT	TRBD1	many	TRBV5-5	TRBJ1-1
CASSLGAGVDTEAFF	TGTGCCAGCAGCTTAGGGGCAGGGGTGGACACTGAAGCTTTCTTT	-	many	TRBV7-2	TRBJ1-1